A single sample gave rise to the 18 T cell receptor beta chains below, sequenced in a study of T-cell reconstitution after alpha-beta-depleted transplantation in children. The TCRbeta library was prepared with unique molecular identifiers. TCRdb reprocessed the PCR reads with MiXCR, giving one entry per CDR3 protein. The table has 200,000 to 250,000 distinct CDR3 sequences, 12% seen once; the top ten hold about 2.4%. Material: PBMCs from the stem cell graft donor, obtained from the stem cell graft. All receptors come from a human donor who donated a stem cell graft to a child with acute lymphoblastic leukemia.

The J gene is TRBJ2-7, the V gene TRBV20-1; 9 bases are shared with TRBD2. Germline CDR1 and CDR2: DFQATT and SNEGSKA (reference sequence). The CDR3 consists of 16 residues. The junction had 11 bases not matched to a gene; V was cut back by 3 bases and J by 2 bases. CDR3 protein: CSARRRLAGVPYEQYF. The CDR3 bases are TGCAGTGCTAGGCGACGGTTAGCGGGGGTCCCCTACGAGCAGTACTTC.

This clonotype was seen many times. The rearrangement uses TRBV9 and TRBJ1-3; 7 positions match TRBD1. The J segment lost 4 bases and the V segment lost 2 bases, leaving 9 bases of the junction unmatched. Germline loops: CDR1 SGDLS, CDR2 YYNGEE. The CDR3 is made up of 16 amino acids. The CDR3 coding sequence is TGTGCCAGCAGCGTTGAACAGGGGCGGACAGGAAACACCATATATTTT. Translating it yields CASSVEQGRTGNTIYF.

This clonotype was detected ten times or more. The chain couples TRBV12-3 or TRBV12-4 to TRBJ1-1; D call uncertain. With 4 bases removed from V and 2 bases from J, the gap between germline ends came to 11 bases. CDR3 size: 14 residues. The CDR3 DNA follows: TGTGCCAGCAGTTCGAGGGCCGGTAACACTGAAGCTTTCTTT. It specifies CASSSRAGNTEAFF.

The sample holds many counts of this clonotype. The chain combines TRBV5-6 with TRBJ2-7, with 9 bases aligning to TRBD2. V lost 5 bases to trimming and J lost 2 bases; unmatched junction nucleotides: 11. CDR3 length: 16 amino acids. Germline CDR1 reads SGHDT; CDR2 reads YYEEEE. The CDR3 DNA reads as TGTGCCAGCAGAGGGGGACTAGCAGAAGAGCCCTACGAGCAGTACTTC. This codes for CASRGGLAEEPYEQYF.

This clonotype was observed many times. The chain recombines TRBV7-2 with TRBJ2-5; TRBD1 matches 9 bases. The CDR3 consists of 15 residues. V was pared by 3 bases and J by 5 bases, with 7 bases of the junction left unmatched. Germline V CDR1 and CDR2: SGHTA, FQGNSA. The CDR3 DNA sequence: TGTGCCAGCAGCTTCCCCGGGACAGGGTGGGAGACCCAGTACTTC. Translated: CASSFPGTGWETQYF.

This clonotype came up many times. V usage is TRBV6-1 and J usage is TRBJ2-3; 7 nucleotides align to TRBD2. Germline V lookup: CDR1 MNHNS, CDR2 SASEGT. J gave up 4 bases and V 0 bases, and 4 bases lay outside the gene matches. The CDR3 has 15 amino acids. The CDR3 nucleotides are TGTGCCAGCAGTGAAGCGGCGGGAGCATCAGATACGCAGTATTTT. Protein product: CASSEAAGASDTQYF.

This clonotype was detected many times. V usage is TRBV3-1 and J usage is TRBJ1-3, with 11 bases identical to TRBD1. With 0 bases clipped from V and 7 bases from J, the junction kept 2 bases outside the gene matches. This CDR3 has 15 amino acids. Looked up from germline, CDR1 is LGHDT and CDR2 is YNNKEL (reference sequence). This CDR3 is CASSQERTGGNTIYF. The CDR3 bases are TGTGCCAGCAGCCAAGAGAGGACAGGGGGCAACACCATATATTTT.

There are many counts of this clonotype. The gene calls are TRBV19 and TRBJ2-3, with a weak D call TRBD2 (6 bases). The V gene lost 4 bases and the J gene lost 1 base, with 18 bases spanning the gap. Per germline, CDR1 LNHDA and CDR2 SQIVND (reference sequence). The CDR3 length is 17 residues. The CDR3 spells CASSTDRSGWGTDTQYF. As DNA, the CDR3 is TGTGCCAGTAGTACCGATCGGAGCGGGTGGGGCACAGATACGCAGTATTTT.

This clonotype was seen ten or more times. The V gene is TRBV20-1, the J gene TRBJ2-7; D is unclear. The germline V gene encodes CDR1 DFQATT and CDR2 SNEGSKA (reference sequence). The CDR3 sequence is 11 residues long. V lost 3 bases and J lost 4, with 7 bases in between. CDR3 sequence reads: CSARGRYEQYF. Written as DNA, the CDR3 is TGCAGTGCTAGGGGCAGGTACGAGCAGTACTTC.

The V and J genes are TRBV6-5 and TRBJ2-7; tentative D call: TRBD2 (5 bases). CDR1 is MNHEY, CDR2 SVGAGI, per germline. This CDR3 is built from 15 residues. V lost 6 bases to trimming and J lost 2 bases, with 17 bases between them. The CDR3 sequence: CASSLSGLGAYEQYF. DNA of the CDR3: TGTGCCAGCAGCTTAAGTGGCCTCGGGGCCTACGAGCAGTACTTC.

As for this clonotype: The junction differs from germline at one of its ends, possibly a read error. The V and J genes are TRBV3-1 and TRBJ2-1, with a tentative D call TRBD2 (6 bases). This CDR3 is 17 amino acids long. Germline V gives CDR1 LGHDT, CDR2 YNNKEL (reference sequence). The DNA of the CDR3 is TGTGCCAGCACCCAAGCAAGGCGGACTACCCACTACAATGAGCAGTTCTTC. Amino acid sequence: CASTQARRTTHYNEQFF.

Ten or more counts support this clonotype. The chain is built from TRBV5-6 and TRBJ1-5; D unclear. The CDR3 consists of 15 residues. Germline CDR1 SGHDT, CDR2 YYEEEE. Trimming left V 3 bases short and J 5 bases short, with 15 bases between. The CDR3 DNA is TGTGCCAGCAGCTCGACGGTCGTTTGGGATCAGCCCCAGCATTTT. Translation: CASSSTVVWDQPQHF. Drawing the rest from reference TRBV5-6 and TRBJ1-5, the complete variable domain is DAGVTQSPTHLIKTRGQQVTLRCSPKSGHDTVSWYQQALGQGPQFIFQYYEEEERQRGNFPDRFSGHQFPNYSSELNVNALLLGDSALYLCASSSTVVWDQPQHFGDGTRLSIL.

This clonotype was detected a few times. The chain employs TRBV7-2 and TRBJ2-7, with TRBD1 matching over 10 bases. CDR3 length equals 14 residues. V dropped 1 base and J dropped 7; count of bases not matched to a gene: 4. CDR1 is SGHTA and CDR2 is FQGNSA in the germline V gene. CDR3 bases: TGTGCCAGCAGCTTAGTGACAGGGGGCGGGGAGCAGTACTTC. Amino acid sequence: CASSLVTGGGEQYF.

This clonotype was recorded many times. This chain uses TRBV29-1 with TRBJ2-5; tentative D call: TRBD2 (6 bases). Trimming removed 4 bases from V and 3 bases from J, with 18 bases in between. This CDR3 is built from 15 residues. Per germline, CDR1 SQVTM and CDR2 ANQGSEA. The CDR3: CSVVRGSLLKETQYF. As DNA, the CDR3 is TGCAGCGTTGTACGGGGGAGCCTCCTTAAAGAGACCCAGTACTTC.

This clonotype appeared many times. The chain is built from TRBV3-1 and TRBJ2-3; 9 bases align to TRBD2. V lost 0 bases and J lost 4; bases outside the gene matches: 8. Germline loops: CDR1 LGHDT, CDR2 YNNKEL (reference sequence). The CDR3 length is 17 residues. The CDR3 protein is CASSQDLGGRDPDTQYF. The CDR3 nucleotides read TGTGCCAGCAGCCAAGATCTCGGCGGGAGGGACCCAGATACGCAGTATTTT.

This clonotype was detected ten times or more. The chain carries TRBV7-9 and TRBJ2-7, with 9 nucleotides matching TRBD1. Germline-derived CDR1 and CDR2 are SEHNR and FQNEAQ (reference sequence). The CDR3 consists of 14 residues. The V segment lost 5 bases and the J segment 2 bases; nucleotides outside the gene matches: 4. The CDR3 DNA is TGTGCCAGCAGCCCGCGGGACAGGGCCTACGAGCAGTACTTC. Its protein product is CASSPRDRAYEQYF.

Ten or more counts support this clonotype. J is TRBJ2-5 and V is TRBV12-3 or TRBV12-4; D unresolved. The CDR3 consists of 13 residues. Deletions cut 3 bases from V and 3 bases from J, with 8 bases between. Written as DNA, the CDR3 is TGTGCCAGCAGTTTTCAAAGAGAAGAGACCCAGTACTTC. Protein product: CASSFQREETQYF.

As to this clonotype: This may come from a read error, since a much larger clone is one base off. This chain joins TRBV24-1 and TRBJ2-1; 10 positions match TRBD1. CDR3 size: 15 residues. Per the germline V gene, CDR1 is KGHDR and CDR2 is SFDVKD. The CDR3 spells CATGGRDRGLNDQFF. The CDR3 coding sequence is TGTGCCACCGGGGGAAGGGACAGGGGTCTCAATGACCAGTTCTTC.